Each of the 18 T cell receptor beta chains below was sequenced from the same sample in a study of cytotoxic CD8 clonotypes in ibrutinib-treated CLL. Clones were read by immunoSEQ multiplex PCR, and TCRdb kept only the in-frame ones, dropping some. The sample gives about 25,000 clones, around two thirds of which show up once; roughly 51% is in the top ten. The sample here was PBMCs, taken at disease progression, from a patient treated with ibrutinib. The receptors here all came from a human donor with chronic lymphocytic leukemia.

The rearrangement uses TRBV6-5 and TRBJ2-3; a weak D match, TRBD2 (6 bases). Per the germline V gene, CDR1 is MNHEY and CDR2 is SVGAGI. V lost 5 bases, J lost 10 bases, and 16 bases lay in between. CDR3 length: 13 residues. The DNA for the CDR3 is TGTGCCAGCAGTGAGCGAGTGAGGGACTCGCAGTATTTT. Amino acid sequence: CASSERVRDSQYF.

V usage is TRBV19 and J usage is TRBJ2-7; D gene uncertain. Trimming left V 3 bases short and J 3 bases short, with 15 bases between. This CDR3 has 15 amino acids. Per germline, CDR1 LNHDA and CDR2 SQIVND (reference sequence). CDR3 nucleotide sequence: TGTGCCAGTAGTATGATGGACGCCGGGTACTACGAGCAGTACTTC. Translating it yields CASSMMDAGYYEQYF.

V and J are TRBV5-6 and TRBJ1-5, with TRBD1 matching 7 bases. J was trimmed by 4 bases and V by 4 bases; bases with no gene match: 5. The CDR3 is made up of 14 amino acids. Per germline, CDR1 SGHDT and CDR2 YYEEEE. CDR3 sequence reads: CASSRGQVNQPQHF. In DNA form, the CDR3 reads TGTGCCAGCAGCCGTGGACAGGTGAATCAGCCCCAGCATTTT.

The V call is TRBV7-9, the J call TRBJ2-5, with D tentatively TRBD2 (5 bases). CDR3 length equals 14 residues. V dropped 5 bases and J dropped 4 bases, with 14 bases sitting between them. CDR1 is SEHNR and CDR2 is FQNEAQ in the germline V gene (reference sequence). The CDR3 region has the DNA TGTGCCAGCAGCCCAGGACTCTCGCGAGAGACCCAGTACTTC. It codes for CASSPGLSRETQYF.

The gene calls are TRBV4-3 and TRBJ2-5, with D possibly TRBD1 on 6 matching bases. CDR1 and CDR2 from the germline V gene are LGHNA and YSLEER. V lost 0 bases and J 4 bases, leaving 12 bases between the germline ends. The CDR3 runs 15 residues. In nucleotides, the CDR3 is TGCGCCAGCAGCCAAGAGGGCAGGGGAAGAGAGACCCAGTACTTC. It translates to CASSQEGRGRETQYF.

DNA of the CDR3: TGTGCCAGCAGTTTATCAGCCGGGTCGGGTGGCTACACCTTC. It encodes CASSLSAGSGGYTF. The chain joins TRBV27 to TRBJ1-2, with unresolved D. The CDR3 is 14 residues long. The germline V gene has CDR1 MNHEY and CDR2 SMNVEV (reference sequence). V dropped 0 bases and J dropped 7 bases, with 12 bases sitting between them.

This clone was detected only a few times. The DNA of the CDR3 is TGTGCCAGCAGCCGCCTGCAGGGTGGGAACACTGAAGCTTTCTTT. It codes for CASSRLQGGNTEAFF. The rearrangement uses TRBV27 and TRBJ1-1; possibly TRBD1 for D (5 bases). This CDR3 spans 15 amino acids. V gave up 6 bases and J gave up 1 base, with 15 bases separating them. CDR1 and CDR2 from the germline V gene are MNHEY and SMNVEV (reference sequence).

Worth noting for this clone: Other DNA sequences of this sample code for an identical CDR3. The CDR3, as DNA: TGTGCCAGCAGCGTAGGGCTAGCGGGCACAGATACGCAGTATTTT. Protein sequence: CASSVGLAGTDTQYF. The chain has TRBV9 and TRBJ2-3; TRBD2 matches 7 bases. With 0 bases clipped from V and 1 base from J, the junction kept 2 bases outside the gene matches. Germline CDR1 SGDLS, CDR2 YYNGEE. This CDR3 contains 15 residues.

Only a few counts were recorded for this clone. V and J are TRBV9 and TRBJ1-1, with D perhaps matching TRBD1 (6 bases). The CDR3 is 16 residues long. Trimming pared 4 bases from V and 1 base from J, leaving 17 bases between. Germline V gene sequence: CDR1 SGDLS, CDR2 YYNGEE. CDR3 DNA sequence: TGTGCCAGCAGCCCCCGCGGGACAATTGGGAACACTGAAGCTTTCTTT. Residues: CASSPRGTIGNTEAFF. Using reference TRBV9 and TRBJ1-1 for the parts outside the CDR3, the full variable domain is DSGVTQTPKHLITATGQRVTLRCSPRSGDLSVYWYQQSLDQGLQFLIQYYNGEERAKGNILERFSAQQFPDLHSELNLSSLELGDSALYFCASSPRGTIGNTEAFFGQGTRLTVV.

V is TRBV30 and J is TRBJ1-2; D remains unclear. Germline-derived CDR1 and CDR2 are GTSNPN and SVGIG (reference sequence). This CDR3 spans 14 amino acids. V lost 0 bases to trimming and J lost 8 bases, with 16 bases between them. The CDR3 here is CAWSVRVGTDGYTF. CDR3 DNA: TGTGCCTGGAGTGTACGGGTGGGTACTGACGGCTACACCTTC.

The rearrangement links TRBV9 to TRBJ2-1; 10 bases are shared with TRBD2. The CDR3 runs to 15 residues. The germline V gene has CDR1 SGDLS and CDR2 YYNGEE. V trimming: 4 bases; J trimming: 3 bases; junction bases outside the gene matches: 4. In DNA, the CDR3 is TGTGCCAGCAGCCCAGCGGGGGGGTTCTACAATGAGCAGTTCTTC. It codes for CASSPAGGFYNEQFF. Complete variable domain (other parts from reference TRBV9 and TRBJ2-1): DSGVTQTPKHLITATGQRVTLRCSPRSGDLSVYWYQQSLDQGLQFLIQYYNGEERAKGNILERFSAQQFPDLHSELNLSSLELGDSALYFCASSPAGGFYNEQFFGPGTRLTVL.

The gene calls are TRBV6-5 and TRBJ2-5, with no clear D. The CDR3 length is 11 residues. The V gene lost 0 bases and the J gene lost 5 bases, with 1 base spanning the gap. Germline CDR1 reads MNHEY; CDR2 reads SVGAGI. The CDR3 loop is CASSYSETQYF. The CDR3 bases are TGTGCCAGCAGTTACTCTGAGACCCAGTACTTC.

The V and J genes are TRBV2 and TRBJ2-5; a possible D gene is TRBD2 (5 bases). This CDR3 comprises 12 residues. Germline CDR1 is SNHLY and CDR2 is FYNNEI. The germline V and J ends were trimmed by 5 bases and 7 bases, with 11 bases remaining between them. CDR3 sequence (DNA): TGTGCCAGCAGTCCGGATGAGGGGACCCAGTACTTC. Its protein is CASSPDEGTQYF.

The chain links TRBV4-2 to TRBJ2-3; the D gene is possibly TRBD1 (5 bases). Germline V gene lookup returns CDR1 LGHNA and CDR2 YNFKEQ. The length of the CDR3 is 14 residues. The V gene lost 4 bases and the J gene lost 2 bases, with 10 bases spanning the gap. DNA of the CDR3: TGTGCCAGCAGCCCAGGACATACCACAGATACGCAGTATTTT. This encodes CASSPGHTTDTQYF.

The V and J genes are TRBV20-1 and TRBJ1-1; D is unclear. Trimming stripped 8 bases from V and 10 bases from J, with 11 bases between. The CDR3 length is 9 residues. CDR1 is DFQATT and CDR2 is SNEGSKA in the germline V gene (reference sequence). CDR3 in amino acids: CSPLPTAFF. CDR3 bases: TGCAGTCCTCTCCCTACAGCTTTCTTT.

V usage is TRBV4-1 and J usage is TRBJ2-1; 10 bases map to TRBD2. The junction had 5 bases not matched to a gene; V was cut back by 0 bases and J by 6 bases. In germline, CDR1 is MGHRA, CDR2 YSYEKL. CDR3 length: 16 residues. For the CDR3, the DNA is TGCGCCAGCAGCCAAGATCAGCGGGGGGGCGGCAATGAGCAGTTCTTC. This encodes CASSQDQRGGGNEQFF.

The chain recombines TRBV7-3 with TRBJ2-5; 9 positions match TRBD2. This CDR3 contains 15 residues. Germline V gives CDR1 SGHTA, CDR2 FQGTGA. The V gene end was trimmed by 3 bases and the J gene end by 3 bases; junction bases not matched to a gene: 5. Here the CDR3 reads CASSFTGTSKETQYF. The DNA of the CDR3 is TGTGCCAGCAGCTTTACCGGGACTAGCAAAGAGACCCAGTACTTC.

This clone was seen only a few times. This rearrangement joins TRBV5-1 to TRBJ2-7; D perhaps matches TRBD1 (5 bases). V was cut by 0 bases and J by 6 bases, with 10 bases left in between. CDR3 length: 13 residues. Germline values: CDR1 SGHRS, CDR2 YFSETQ. The CDR3 DNA is TGCGCCAGCAGCTTGGGGGCAGGGTCCGAGCAGTACTTC. Residues: CASSLGAGSEQYF. The full variable domain, rest sourced from reference TRBV5-1 and TRBJ2-7, is KAGVTQTPRYLIKTRGQQVTLSCSPISGHRSVSWYQQTPGQGLQFLFEYFSETQRNKGNFPGRFSGRQFSNSRSEMNVSTLELGDSALYLCASSLGAGSEQYFGPGTRLTVT.